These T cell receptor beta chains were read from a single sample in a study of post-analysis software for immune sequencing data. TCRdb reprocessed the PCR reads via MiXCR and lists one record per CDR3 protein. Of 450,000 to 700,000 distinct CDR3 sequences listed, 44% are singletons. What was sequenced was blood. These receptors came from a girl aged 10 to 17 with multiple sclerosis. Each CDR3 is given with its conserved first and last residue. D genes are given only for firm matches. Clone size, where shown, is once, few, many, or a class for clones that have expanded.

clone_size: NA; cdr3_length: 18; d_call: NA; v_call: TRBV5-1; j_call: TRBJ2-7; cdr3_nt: TGCGCCAGCAGCTTGTCTGTGTCGTCGGGGGACGGCTCCTACGAGCAGTACTTC; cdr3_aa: CASSLSVSSGDGSYEQYF
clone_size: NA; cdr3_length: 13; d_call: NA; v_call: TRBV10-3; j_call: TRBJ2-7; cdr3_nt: TGTGCCATCAGTGAGGACAAATCCTACGAGCAGTACTTC; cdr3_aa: CAISEDKSYEQYF
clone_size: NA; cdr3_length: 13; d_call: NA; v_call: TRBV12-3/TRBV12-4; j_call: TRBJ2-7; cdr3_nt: TGTGCCAGCAGTTTCCGAGGATTATACGAGCAGTACTTC; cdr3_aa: CASSFRGLYEQYF
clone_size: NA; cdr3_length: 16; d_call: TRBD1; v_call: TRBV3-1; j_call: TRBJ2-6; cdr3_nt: TGTGCCAGCAGCCCGTGGACAGGTGCTGGGGCCAACGTCCTGACTTTC; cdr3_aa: CASSPWTGAGANVLTF
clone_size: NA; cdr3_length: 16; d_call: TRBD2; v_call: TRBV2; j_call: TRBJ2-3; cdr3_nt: TGTGCCAGCAGTTCAGGACTAGCGGCAAACACAGATACGCAGTATTTT; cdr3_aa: CASSSGLAANTDTQYF
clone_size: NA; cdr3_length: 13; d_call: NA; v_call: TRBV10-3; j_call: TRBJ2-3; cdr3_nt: TGTGCCATCAGACTAGCAGAGACAGATACGCAGTATTTT; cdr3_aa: CAIRLAETDTQYF
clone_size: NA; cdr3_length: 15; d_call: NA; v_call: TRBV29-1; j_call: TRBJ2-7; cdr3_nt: TGCAGCGTTGGTTACAGCGGCAACTCCTACAATGAGCAGTACTTC; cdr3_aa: CSVGYSGNSYNEQYF
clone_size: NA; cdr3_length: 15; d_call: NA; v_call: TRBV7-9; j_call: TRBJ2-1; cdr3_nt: TGTGCCAGCAGCTTAGTCAGGGGCGTTTACAATGAGCAGTTCTTC; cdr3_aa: CASSLVRGVYNEQFF
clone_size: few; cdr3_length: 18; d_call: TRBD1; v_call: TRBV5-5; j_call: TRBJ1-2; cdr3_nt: TGTGCCAGCAGCCACGACCCGGCCGGGACAGGGAAGTTGGGCGGCTACACCTTC; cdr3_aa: CASSHDPAGTGKLGGYTF
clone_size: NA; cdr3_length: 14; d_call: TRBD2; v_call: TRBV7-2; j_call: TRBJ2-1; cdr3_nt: TGTGCCAGCAGACCGGGACTAGGGAGGAATGAACAGTTCTTC; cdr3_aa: CASRPGLGRNEQFF
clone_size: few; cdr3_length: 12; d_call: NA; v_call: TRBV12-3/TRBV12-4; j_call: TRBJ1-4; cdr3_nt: TGTGCCAGCGGAGGGACTAATGAAAAACTGTTTTTT; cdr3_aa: CASGGTNEKLFF
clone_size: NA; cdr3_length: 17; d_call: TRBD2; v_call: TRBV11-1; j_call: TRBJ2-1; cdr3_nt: TGTGCCAGCAGCTTAGGACCGGGACTAGCGGTAAACAATGAGCAGTTCTTC; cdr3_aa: CASSLGPGLAVNNEQFF
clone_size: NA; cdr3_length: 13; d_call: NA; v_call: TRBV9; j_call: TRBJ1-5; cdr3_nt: TGTGCCAGCAGCGTAGACGGCTATCAGCCCCAGCATTTT; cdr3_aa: CASSVDGYQPQHF
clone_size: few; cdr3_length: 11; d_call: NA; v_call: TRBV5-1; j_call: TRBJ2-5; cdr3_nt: TGCGCCAGCAGCCGACAGAAGACCCAGTACTTC; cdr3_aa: CASSRQKTQYF
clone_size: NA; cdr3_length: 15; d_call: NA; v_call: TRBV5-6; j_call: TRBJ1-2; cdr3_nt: TGTGCCAGCAGGTGGGCGGGCCGTACTAACTATGGCTACACCTTC; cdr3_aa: CASRWAGRTNYGYTF
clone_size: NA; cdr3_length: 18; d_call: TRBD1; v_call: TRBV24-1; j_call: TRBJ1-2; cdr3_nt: TGTGCCACCAGTGATTTTATCGGGACAGGGGCCTTTAACTATGGCTACACCTTC; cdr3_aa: CATSDFIGTGAFNYGYTF
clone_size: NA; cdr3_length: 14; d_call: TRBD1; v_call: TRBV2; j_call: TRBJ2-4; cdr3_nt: TGTGCCAGCAGTGAGTTAGACAGGGGGGGCATTCAGTACTTC; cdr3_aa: CASSELDRGGIQYF
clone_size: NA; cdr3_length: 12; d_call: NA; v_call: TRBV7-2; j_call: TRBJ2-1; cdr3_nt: TGTGCCAGCAGGGAGCAGTACAATGAGCAGTTCTTC; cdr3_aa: CASREQYNEQFF
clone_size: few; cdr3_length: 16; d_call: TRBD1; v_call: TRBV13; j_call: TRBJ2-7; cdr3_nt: TGTGCCAGCAGCCCACCGACGGGGACAGTCTCCTACGAGCAGTACTTC; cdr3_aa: CASSPPTGTVSYEQYF
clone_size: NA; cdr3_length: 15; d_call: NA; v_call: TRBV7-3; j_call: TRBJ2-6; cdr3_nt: TGTGCCAGCAGCCTGGACGGAAATGGGGCCAACGTCCTGACTTTC; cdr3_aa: CASSLDGNGANVLTF
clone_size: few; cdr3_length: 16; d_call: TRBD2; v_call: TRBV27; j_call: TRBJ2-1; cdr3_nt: TGTGCCAGCAGTCATCCGGGGACTAGCGGCCACAATGAGCAGTTCTTC; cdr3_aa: CASSHPGTSGHNEQFF
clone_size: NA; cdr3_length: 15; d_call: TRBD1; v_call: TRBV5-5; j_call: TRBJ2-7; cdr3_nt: TGTGCCAGCAGCGGACAGGAGGTATGGGACTACGAGCAGTACTTC; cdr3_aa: CASSGQEVWDYEQYF
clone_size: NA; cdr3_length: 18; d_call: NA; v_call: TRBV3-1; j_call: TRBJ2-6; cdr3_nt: TGTGCCAGCAGCTCCCTATCGGCAGGGGTCTCTGGGGCCAACGTCCTGACTTTC; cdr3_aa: CASSSLSAGVSGANVLTF
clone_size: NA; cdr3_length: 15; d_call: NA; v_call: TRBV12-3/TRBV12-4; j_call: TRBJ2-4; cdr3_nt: TGTGCCAGCAGTCCGGGAATACTAGCCAAAAACATTCAGTACTTC; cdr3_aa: CASSPGILAKNIQYF
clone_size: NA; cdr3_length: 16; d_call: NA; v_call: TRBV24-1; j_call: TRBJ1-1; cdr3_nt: TGTGCCACCAGTGATTCAGAGGACAGACTGCGGACTGAAGCTTTCTTT; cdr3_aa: CATSDSEDRLRTEAFF
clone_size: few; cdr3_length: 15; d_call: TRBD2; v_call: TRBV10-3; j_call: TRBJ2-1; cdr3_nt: TGTGCCATCAGACCGGGTAGCGGGATCTACAATGAGCAGTTCTTC; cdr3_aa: CAIRPGSGIYNEQFF
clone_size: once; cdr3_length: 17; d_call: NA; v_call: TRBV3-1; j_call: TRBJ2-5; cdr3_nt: TGTGCCAGCAGCCAAGATCTACGGAGGGGTCGGCGAGAGACCCAGTACTTC; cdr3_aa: CASSQDLRRGRRETQYF
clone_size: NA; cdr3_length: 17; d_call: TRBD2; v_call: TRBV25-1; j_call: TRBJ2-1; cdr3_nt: TGTGCCAGCAGTGAATATAGCCCGACTAGCATATTGAATGAGCAGTTCTTC; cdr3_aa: CASSEYSPTSILNEQFF
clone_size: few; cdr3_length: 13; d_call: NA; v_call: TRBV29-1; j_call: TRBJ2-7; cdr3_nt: TGCAGCGTTGGGGGACAAGTCTCCTACGAGCAGTACTTC; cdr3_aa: CSVGGQVSYEQYF
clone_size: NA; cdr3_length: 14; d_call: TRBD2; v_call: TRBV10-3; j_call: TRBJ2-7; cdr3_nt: TGTGCCATCCAGTCGACTAGCGGGTCCTACGAGCAGTACTTC; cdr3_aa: CAIQSTSGSYEQYF
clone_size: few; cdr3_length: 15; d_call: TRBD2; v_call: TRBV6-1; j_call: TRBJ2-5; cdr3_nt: TGTGCCAGCAGTCGACTAGCGGGAGCCCAAGAGACCCAGTACTTC; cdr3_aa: CASSRLAGAQETQYF
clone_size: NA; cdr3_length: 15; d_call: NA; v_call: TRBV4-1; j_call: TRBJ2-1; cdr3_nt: TGCGCCAGCAGCCAAGATACGACCCTAAGGAATGAGCAGTTCTTC; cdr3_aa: CASSQDTTLRNEQFF
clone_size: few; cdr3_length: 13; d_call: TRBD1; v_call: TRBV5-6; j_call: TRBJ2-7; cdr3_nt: TGTGCCAGCAGCACCGACAGGGAATACGAGCAGTACTTC; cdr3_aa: CASSTDREYEQYF
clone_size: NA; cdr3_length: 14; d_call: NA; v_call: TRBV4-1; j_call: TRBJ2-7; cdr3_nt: TGCGCCAGCAGCCTTCGTGGGAACTCCTACGAGCAGTACTTC; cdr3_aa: CASSLRGNSYEQYF
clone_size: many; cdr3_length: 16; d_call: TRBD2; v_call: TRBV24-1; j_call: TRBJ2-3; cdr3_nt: TGTGCCACCAGTGATCCGGGACTAGCTAGCACAGATACGCAGTATTTT; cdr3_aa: CATSDPGLASTDTQYF
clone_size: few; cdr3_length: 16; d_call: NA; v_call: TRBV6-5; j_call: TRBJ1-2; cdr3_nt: TGTGCCAGCAGTTACTCATTACGGTGGCGGCGATGGGGCTACACCTTC; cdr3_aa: CASSYSLRWRRWGYTF
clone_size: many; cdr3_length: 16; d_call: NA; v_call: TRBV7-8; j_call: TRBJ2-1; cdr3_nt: TGTGCCAGCAGCCTCCCCGGGGCCCCCCTTAAGAATGAGCAGTTCTTC; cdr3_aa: CASSLPGAPLKNEQFF
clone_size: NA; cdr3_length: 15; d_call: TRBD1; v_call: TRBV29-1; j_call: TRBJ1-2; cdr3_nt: TGCAGCGTACAACTCCGGACAGGGATCGTTGGCGGCTACACCTTC; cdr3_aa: CSVQLRTGIVGGYTF
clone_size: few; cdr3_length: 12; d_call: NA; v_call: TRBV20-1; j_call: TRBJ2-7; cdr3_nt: TGCAGTGCCAACTCAGGGGCACGGGAGCAGTACTTC; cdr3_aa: CSANSGAREQYF
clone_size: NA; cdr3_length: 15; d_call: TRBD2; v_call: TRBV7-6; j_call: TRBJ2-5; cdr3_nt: TGTGCCAGCAGCTTAGCGGGACTAGCACAAGAGACCCAGTACTTC; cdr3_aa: CASSLAGLAQETQYF
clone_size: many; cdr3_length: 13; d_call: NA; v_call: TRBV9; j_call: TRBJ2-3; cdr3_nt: TGTGCCAGCAGCGTAGGTAGCACAGATACGCAGTATTTT; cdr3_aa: CASSVGSTDTQYF
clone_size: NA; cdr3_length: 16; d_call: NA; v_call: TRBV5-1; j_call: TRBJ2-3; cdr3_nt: TGCGCCAGCAGCTCGCTGGACCGGATACTCACAGATACGCAGTATTTT; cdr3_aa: CASSSLDRILTDTQYF
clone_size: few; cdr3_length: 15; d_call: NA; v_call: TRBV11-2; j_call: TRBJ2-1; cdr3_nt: TGTGCCAGCTCCGGGGCGCCTAGGGTCTACAATGAGCAGTTCTTC; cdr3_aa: CASSGAPRVYNEQFF
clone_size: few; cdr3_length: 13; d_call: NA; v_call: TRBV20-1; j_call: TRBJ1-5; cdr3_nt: TGCAGTGCTAGACGTCAGGTTCATCAGCCCCAGCATTTT; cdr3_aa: CSARRQVHQPQHF